The entry that follows covers one T cell receptor (beta chain) sequence. This CDR3 is 13 amino acids long. V was cut by 5 bases and J by 5 bases, with 13 bases left in between. Germline CDR1 is SGHRS and CDR2 is YFSETQ. Profiled with immunoSEQ multiplex PCR; TCRdb holds only in-frame clones, not every one. The sample contains around 43,000 clones, around 90% of which appear only once. The record originates from a study of T cells in localized non-small cell lung cancer. The sample consisted of peripheral blood, taken before any cancer treatment. The TCR originated in a man between 18 and 49 years old with stage I lung adenocarcinoma. V is TRBV5-1 and J is TRBJ1-1; D perhaps matches TRBD1 (6 bases). CDR3 nucleotide sequence: TGCGCCAGCAGTTCTACCGGACAGACTGAAGCTTTCTTT. Its protein product is CASSSTGQTEAFF.